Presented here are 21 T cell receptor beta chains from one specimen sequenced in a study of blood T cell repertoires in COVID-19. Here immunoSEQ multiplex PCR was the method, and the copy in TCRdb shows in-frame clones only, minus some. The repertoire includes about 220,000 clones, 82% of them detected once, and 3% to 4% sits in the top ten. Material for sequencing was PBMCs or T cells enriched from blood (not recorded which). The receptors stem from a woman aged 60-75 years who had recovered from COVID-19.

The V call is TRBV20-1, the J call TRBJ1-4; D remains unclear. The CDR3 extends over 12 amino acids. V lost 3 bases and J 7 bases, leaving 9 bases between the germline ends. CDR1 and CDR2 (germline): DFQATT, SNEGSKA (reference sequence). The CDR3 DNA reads TGCAGTGCTAGTCGGGCGGGTGAAAAACTGTTTTTT. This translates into CSASRAGEKLFF.

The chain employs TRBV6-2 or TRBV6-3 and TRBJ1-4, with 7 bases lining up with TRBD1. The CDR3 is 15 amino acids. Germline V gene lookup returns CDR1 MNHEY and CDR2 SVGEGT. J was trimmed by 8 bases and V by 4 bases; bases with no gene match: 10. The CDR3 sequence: CASSSRQGQREKLFF. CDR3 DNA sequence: TGTGCCAGCAGTTCCCGACAGGGACAACGGGAAAAACTGTTTTTT.

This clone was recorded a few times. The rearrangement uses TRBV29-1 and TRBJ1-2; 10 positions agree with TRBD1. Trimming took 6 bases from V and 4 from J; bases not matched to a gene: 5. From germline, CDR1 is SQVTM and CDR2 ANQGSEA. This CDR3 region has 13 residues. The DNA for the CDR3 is TGCAGCGTGACCGGGACAGGGGTCTATGGCTACACCTTC. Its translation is CSVTGTGVYGYTF. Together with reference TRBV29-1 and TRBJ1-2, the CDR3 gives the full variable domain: SAVISQKPSRDICQRGTSLTIQCQVDSQVTMMFWYRQQPGQSLTLIATANQGSEATYESGFVIDKFPISRPNLTFSTLTVSNMSPEDSSIYLCSVTGTGVYGYTFGSGTRLTVV.

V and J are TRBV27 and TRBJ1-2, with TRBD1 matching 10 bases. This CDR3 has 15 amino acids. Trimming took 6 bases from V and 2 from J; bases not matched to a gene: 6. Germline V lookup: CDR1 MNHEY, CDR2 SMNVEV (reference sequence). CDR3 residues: CASRGTGERNYGYTF. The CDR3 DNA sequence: TGTGCCAGCAGGGGGACAGGGGAGAGGAACTATGGCTACACCTTC.

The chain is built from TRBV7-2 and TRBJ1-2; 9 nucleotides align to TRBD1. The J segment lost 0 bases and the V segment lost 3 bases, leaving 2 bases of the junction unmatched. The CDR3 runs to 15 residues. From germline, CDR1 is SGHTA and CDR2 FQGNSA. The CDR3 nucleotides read TGTGCCAGCAGCTTCCGGACAGGGGCTAACTATGGCTACACCTTC. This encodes CASSFRTGANYGYTF. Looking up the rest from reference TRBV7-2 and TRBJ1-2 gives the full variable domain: GAGVSQSPSNKVTEKGKDVELRCDPISGHTALYWYRQSLGQGLEFLIYFQGNSAPDKSGLPSDRFSAERTGGSVSTLTIQRTQQEDSAVYLCASSFRTGANYGYTFGSGTRLTVV.

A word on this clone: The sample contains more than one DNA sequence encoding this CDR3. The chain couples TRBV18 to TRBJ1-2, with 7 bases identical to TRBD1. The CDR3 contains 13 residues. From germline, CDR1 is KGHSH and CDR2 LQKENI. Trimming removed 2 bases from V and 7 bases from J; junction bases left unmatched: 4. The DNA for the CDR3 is TGTGCCAGCTCACCAGAGGGGGCAAGTGGCTACACCTTC. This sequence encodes CASSPEGASGYTF. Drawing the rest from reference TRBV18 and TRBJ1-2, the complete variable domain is NAGVMQNPRHLVRRRGQEARLRCSPMKGHSHVYWYRQLPEEGLKFMVYLQKENIIDESGMPKERFSAEFPKEGPSILRIQQVVRGDSAAYFCASSPEGASGYTFGSGTRLTVV.

CDR3 loop: CASSSYRGLSDEQFF. DNA of the CDR3: TGTGCCAGCAGCTCATACAGGGGTCTCTCCGATGAGCAGTTCTTC. The chain recombines TRBV7-2 with TRBJ2-1, with TRBD1 matching 7 bases. Germline CDR1 reads SGHTA; CDR2 reads FQGNSA. Trimming cost V 4 bases and J 8 bases; bases outside gene matches: 11. The CDR3 contains 15 residues. The entire variable domain, with the rest obtained from reference TRBV7-2 and TRBJ2-1, is as follows: GAGVSQSPSNKVTEKGKDVELRCDPISGHTALYWYRQSLGQGLEFLIYFQGNSAPDKSGLPSDRFSAERTGGSVSTLTIQRTQQEDSAVYLCASSSYRGLSDEQFFGPGTRLTVL.

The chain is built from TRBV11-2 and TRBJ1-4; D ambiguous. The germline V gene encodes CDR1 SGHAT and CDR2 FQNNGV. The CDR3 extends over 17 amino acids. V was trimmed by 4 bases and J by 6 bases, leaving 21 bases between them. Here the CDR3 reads CASSSPGSFRHHEKLFF. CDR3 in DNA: TGTGCCAGCAGCTCCCCTGGTTCCTTCAGGCACCATGAAAAACTGTTTTTT. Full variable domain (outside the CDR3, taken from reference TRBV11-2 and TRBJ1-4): EAGVAQSPRYKIIEKRQSVAFWCNPISGHATLYWYQQILGQGPKLLIQFQNNGVVDDSQLPKDRFSAERLKGVDSTLKIQPAKLEDSAVYLCASSSPGSFRHHEKLFFGSGTQLSVL.

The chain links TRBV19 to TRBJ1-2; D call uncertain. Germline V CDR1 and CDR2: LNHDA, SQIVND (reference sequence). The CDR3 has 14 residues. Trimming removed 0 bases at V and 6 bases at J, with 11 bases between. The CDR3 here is CASSIELGDHGYTF. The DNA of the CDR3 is TGTGCCAGTAGTATAGAGTTGGGCGACCATGGCTACACCTTC.

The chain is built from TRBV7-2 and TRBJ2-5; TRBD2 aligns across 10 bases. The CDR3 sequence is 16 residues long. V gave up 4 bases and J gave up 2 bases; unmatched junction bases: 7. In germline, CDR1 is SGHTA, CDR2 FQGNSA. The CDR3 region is CASSSHGLAEQETQYF. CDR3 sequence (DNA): TGTGCCAGCAGCTCTCATGGACTAGCGGAGCAAGAGACCCAGTACTTC. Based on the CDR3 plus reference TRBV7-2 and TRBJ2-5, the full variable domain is GAGVSQSPSNKVTEKGKDVELRCDPISGHTALYWYRQSLGQGLEFLIYFQGNSAPDKSGLPSDRFSAERTGGSVSTLTIQRTQQEDSAVYLCASSSHGLAEQETQYFGPGTRLLVL.

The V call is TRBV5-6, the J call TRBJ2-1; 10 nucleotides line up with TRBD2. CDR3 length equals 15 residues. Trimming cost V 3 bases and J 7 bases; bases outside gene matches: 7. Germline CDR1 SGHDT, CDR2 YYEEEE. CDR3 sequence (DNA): TGTGCCAGCAGCTCAAGCGGGGGGGCAGGGAATGAGCAGTTCTTC. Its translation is CASSSSGGAGNEQFF.

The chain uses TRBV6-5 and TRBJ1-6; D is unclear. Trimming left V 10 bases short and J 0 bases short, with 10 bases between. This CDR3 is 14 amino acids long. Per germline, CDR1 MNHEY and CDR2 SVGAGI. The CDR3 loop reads CATSMSSYNSPLHF. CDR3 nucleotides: TGTGCCACCTCCATGAGCTCCTATAATTCACCCCTCCACTTT.

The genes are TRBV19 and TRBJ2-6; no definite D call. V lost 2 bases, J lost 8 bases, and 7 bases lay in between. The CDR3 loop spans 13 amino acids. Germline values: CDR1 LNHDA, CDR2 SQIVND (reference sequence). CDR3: CASSISPSNVLTF. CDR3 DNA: TGTGCCAGTAGTATAAGCCCCTCCAACGTCCTGACTTTC.

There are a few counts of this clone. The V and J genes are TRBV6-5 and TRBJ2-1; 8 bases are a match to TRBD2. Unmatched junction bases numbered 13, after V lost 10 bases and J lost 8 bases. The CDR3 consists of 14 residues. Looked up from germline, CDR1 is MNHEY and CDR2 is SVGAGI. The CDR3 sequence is CATSLDTGRDEQFF. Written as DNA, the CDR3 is TGTGCCACCTCCTTGGATACCGGGAGGGATGAGCAGTTCTTC.

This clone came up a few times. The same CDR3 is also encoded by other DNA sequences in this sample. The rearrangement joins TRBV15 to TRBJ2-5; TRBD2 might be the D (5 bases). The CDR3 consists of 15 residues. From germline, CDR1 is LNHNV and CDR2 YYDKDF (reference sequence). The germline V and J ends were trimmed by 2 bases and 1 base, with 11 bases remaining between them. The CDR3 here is CATSRSSEGQETQYF. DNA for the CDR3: TGTGCCACCAGCAGATCATCAGAGGGCCAAGAGACCCAGTACTTC.

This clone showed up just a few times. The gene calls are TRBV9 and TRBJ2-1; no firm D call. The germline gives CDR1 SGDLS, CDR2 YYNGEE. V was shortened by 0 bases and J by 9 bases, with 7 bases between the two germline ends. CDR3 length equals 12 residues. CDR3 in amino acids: CASSVDLSEQFF. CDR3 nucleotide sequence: TGTGCCAGCAGCGTAGACCTCAGTGAGCAGTTCTTC.

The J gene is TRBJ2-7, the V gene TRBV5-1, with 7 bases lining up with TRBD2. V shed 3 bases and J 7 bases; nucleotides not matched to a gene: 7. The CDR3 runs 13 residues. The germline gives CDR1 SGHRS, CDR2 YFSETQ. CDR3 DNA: TGCGCCAGCAGCTATGGGGCTAGCGGAGAGCAGTACTTC. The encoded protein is CASSYGASGEQYF.

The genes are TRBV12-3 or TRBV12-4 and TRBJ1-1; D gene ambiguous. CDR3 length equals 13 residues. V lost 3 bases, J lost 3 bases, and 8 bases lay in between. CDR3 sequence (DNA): TGTGCCAGCAGTTTCAAGGAGGACACTGAAGCTTTCTTT. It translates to CASSFKEDTEAFF.

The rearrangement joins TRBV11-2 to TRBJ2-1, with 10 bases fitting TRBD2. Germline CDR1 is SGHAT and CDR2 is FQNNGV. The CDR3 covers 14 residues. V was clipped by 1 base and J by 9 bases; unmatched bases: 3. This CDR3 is CASSLVAGGIEQFF. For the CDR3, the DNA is TGTGCCAGCAGCTTAGTAGCGGGGGGTATTGAGCAGTTCTTC.

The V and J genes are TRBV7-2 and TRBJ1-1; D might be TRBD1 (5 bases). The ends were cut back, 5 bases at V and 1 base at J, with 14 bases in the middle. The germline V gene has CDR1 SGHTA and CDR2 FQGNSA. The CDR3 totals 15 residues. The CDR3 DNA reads TGTGCCAGCAGCCGTGGAAACAGGCGGAACACTGAAGCTTTCTTT. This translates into CASSRGNRRNTEAFF.

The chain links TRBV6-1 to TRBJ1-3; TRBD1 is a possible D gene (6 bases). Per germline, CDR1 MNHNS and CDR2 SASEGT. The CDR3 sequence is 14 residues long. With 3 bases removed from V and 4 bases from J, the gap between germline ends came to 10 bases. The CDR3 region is CASSEGTMGNTIYF. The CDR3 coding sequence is TGTGCCAGCAGTGAGGGGACAATGGGAAACACCATATATTTT.